Listed here is a single T cell receptor beta chain. Its antigen is not known. The germline V gene encodes CDR1 KGHSH and CDR2 LQKENI. The V gene end was trimmed by 3 bases and the J gene end by 3 bases; junction bases not matched to a gene: 5. This CDR3 region has 14 residues. The time point: cycle 4 day 1 (C4D1), after less than 7 weeks of nivolumab. Each patient relapsed following autologous stem cell transplantation, and prior brentuximab vedotin exposure differed. The data belong to a study of PD-1 blockade in classical Hodgkin lymphoma. Turning to the study itself: Every 2 weeks, patients had 3 mg/kg nivolumab intravenously.

Profiled with immunoSEQ multiplex PCR; TCRdb holds only in-frame clones, not every one. The sample shows approximately 89,000 clones, 75% to 85% of them seen only once. Study findings and constraints: There was a significant rise in CD4+ TCR diversity by C4D1, with no such rise for CD8+. The diversity seen at baseline in complete responders resembled that of newly diagnosed patients.

The sample here was peripheral blood mononuclear cells (PBMCs), taken before the fourth cycle of nivolumab. The chain has TRBV18 and TRBJ2-7; TRBD1 agrees at 7 bases. This clonotype was sampled from a human donor with classical Hodgkin lymphoma. The DNA of the CDR3 is TGTGCCAGCTCACCGGACAGGACCAACTACGAGCAGTACTTC. The encoded protein is CASSPDRTNYEQYF.